This TCR beta chain appears in the sequencing data of a study of blood T cell repertoires in COVID-19. The table came from immunoSEQ multiplex PCR; TCRdb's copy has only in-frame clones and leaves some out. The sample includes 37,000 or so clones, about 88% of them seen just once. The CDR3 sequence is 15 residues long. Trimming shortened V by 0 bases and J by 8 bases, and 17 bases separated the two germline ends. Per the germline V gene, CDR1 is SGHRS and CDR2 is YFSETQ. The clonotype was recovered from a man between 60 and 75 years old with active COVID-19. J is TRBJ1-1 and V is TRBV5-1; D unresolved. Source material: peripheral blood. The CDR3 DNA is TGCGCCAGCAGCTTGGACCAGCGGGCCGCTCTAGAAGCTTTCTTT. Translated, it gives CASSLDQRAALEAFF. The full variable domain, in which reference TRBV5-1 and TRBJ1-1 provide the parts outside the CDR3, is KAGVTQTPRYLIKTRGQQVTLSCSPISGHRSVSWYQQTPGQGLQFLFEYFSETQRNKGNFPGRFSGRQFSNSRSEMNVSTLELGDSALYLCASSLDQRAALEAFFGQGTRLTVV.